The 20 T cell receptor beta chains reported below all come from one sample, sequenced in a study of T-cell reconstitution after alpha-beta-depleted transplantation in children. TCRbeta library preparation incorporated unique molecular identifiers. TCRdb re-analysed the PCR reads in MiXCR, keeping a single row per CDR3 protein. The data show 200,000 to 250,000 distinct CDR3 sequences, roughly 8.1% seen once. The specimen comprised PBMCs, mostly from graft donor cells, sampled 360 days after TCRalphabeta/CD19-depleted stem cell transplant. All receptors come from a male patient between 2 and 10 years old who had a stem cell transplant for acute myeloid leukemia, so the T cells may come from the graft donor.

This clonotype has a handful of counts. The chain links TRBV28 to TRBJ2-3; D possibly corresponds to TRBD2 (5 bases). CDR1 is MDHEN and CDR2 is SYDVKM in the germline V gene. Deletions cut 5 bases from V and 1 base from J, with 19 bases between. The CDR3 is made up of 17 amino acids. DNA of the CDR3: TGTGCCAGCAGTACCCCGCCCGGCGGAGGAGGCACAGATACGCAGTATTTT. As protein: CASSTPPGGGGTDTQYF.

The sample holds many counts of this clonotype. This chain connects TRBV12-3 or TRBV12-4 to TRBJ1-6; D is perhaps TRBD1 (6 bases). This CDR3 region has 15 residues. V shed 3 bases and J shed 5 bases, with 11 bases lying between them. The CDR3 nucleotides are TGTGCCAGCAGTTTGGGCCAGGGGAATAATTCACCCCTCCACTTT. Translated: CASSLGQGNNSPLHF.

The chain recombines TRBV10-3 with TRBJ1-1; D is possibly TRBD1 (5 bases). There are 13 residues in the CDR3. Germline CDR1 reads ENHRY; CDR2 reads SYGVKD. Deletions cut 6 bases from V and 2 bases from J, with 10 bases between. The CDR3 here is CAIRTDRNTEAFF. The DNA of the CDR3 is TGTGCCATCAGGACCGACAGAAACACTGAAGCTTTCTTT.

This clonotype was seen ten or more times. The chain employs TRBV5-1 and TRBJ2-1; tentative D call: TRBD2 (6 bases). CDR1 is SGHRS and CDR2 is YFSETQ in the germline V gene. Trimming took 0 bases from V and 4 from J, leaving 11 bases between them. CDR3 length: 15 residues. The CDR3 bases are TGCGCCAGCAGCTTGGTGGCTAGCGAGTACAATGAGCAGTTCTTC. Residues: CASSLVASEYNEQFF. Using reference TRBV5-1 and TRBJ2-1 for the parts outside the CDR3, the full variable domain is KAGVTQTPRYLIKTRGQQVTLSCSPISGHRSVSWYQQTPGQGLQFLFEYFSETQRNKGNFPGRFSGRQFSNSRSEMNVSTLELGDSALYLCASSLVASEYNEQFFGPGTRLTVL.

The chain uses TRBV27 and TRBJ2-5; D is possibly TRBD1 or TRBD2 (5 bases each). Germline CDR1 and CDR2: MNHEY and SMNVEV (reference sequence). This CDR3 comprises 14 residues. Trimming left V 5 bases short and J 3 bases short, with 13 bases between. The CDR3 is CASSTPGTKETQYF. CDR3 nucleotides: TGTGCCAGCAGTACGCCCGGGACCAAAGAGACCCAGTACTTC.

The rearrangement joins TRBV10-2 to TRBJ2-7; D may be TRBD1 (6 bases). There are 13 residues in the CDR3. The germline V gene has CDR1 WSHSY and CDR2 SAAADI. V lost 4 bases, J lost 2 bases, and 9 bases lay in between. The CDR3: CASSASGAYEQYV. CDR3 nucleotides: TGCGCCAGCAGTGCGTCAGGGGCCTACGAGCAGTACGTC.

This clonotype was seen at least ten times. The CDR3 sequence is CASSFLDRGDYGYTF. CDR3 in DNA: TGTGCCAGCAGCTTTCTGGACAGGGGTGACTATGGCTACACCTTC. The chain uses TRBV7-6 and TRBJ1-2; 9 bases match TRBD1. This CDR3 comprises 15 residues. The germline gives CDR1 SGHVS, CDR2 FNYEAQ. V shed 3 bases and J 3 bases; nucleotides not matched to a gene: 5.

This clonotype has only a few counts. The J gene is TRBJ1-5, the V gene TRBV20-1; D may be TRBD1 (5 bases). Trimming removed 3 bases from V and 9 bases from J, with 21 bases in between. The germline CDR1 and CDR2 sequences are DFQATT and SNEGSKA (reference sequence). CDR3 size: 15 residues. CDR3 coding DNA: TGCAGTGCTAGCCCGTCGTTCCGGGGGGGAGGGCCCCAGCATTTT. Its translation is CSASPSFRGGGPQHF.

This clonotype has a count of ten or more. This chain uses TRBV12-5 with TRBJ2-2, with 8 bases identical to TRBD1. Germline CDR1 reads LGHNT; CDR2 reads FRNRAP. The length of the CDR3 is 13 residues. Trimming cost V 4 bases and J 9 bases; bases outside gene matches: 4. Written as DNA, the CDR3 is TGTGCTAGTGGTTCGACAGGGGTCCGGGAGCTGTTTTTT. This translates into CASGSTGVRELFF.

This clonotype was seen only a few times. The gene calls are TRBV20-1 and TRBJ2-7, with D perhaps matching TRBD1 (5 bases). V lost 3 bases and J lost 5, with 17 bases in between. Per the germline V gene, CDR1 is DFQATT and CDR2 is SNEGSKA (reference sequence). The CDR3 has 14 amino acids. CDR3: CSASGPGQGHEQYV. CDR3 sequence (DNA): TGCAGTGCTAGCGGTCCCGGGCAGGGCCACGAGCAGTACGTC.

At least ten counts were recorded for this clonotype. The V and J genes are TRBV29-1 and TRBJ2-1; 9 nucleotides agree with TRBD1. There are 15 residues in the CDR3. The ends lost 1 base at V and 8 bases at J; junction bases unmatched: 9. Germline CDR1 is SQVTM and CDR2 is ANQGSEA. The DNA for the CDR3 is TGCAGCGTTGAAGGGTCGTGGGACAGGGATGATGAGCAGTTCTTC. Its translation: CSVEGSWDRDDEQFF.

This clonotype has a count of ten or more. The rearrangement uses TRBV12-3 or TRBV12-4 and TRBJ2-2, with TRBD1 as a possible D gene (5 bases). V lost 5 bases and J 0 bases, leaving 10 bases between the germline ends. The CDR3 extends over 15 amino acids. CDR3 amino acids: CASSPGNPNTGELFF. The CDR3 bases are TGTGCCAGCAGTCCAGGGAACCCGAACACCGGGGAGCTGTTTTTT.

The V and J genes are TRBV7-6 and TRBJ2-2; D remains ambiguous. Germline loops: CDR1 SGHVS, CDR2 FNYEAQ. The CDR3 consists of 14 residues. Trimming took off 5 bases at V and 4 bases at J, with 11 bases between the two ends. CDR3: CASSPSVGTGELFF. DNA for the CDR3: TGTGCCAGCAGCCCTTCGGTGGGCACCGGGGAGCTGTTTTTT. The full variable domain, with the rest looked up from reference TRBV7-6 and TRBJ2-2, is GAGVSQSPRYKVTKRGQDVALRCDPISGHVSLYWYRQALGQGPEFLTYFNYEAQQDKSGLPNDRFSAERPEGSISTLTIQRTEQRDSAMYRCASSPSVGTGELFFGEGSRLTVL.

Ten or more counts support this clonotype. The chain is built from TRBV12-3 or TRBV12-4 and TRBJ2-3, with TRBD2 identical over 14 bases. The ends lost 4 bases at V and 4 bases at J; junction bases unmatched: 4. The CDR3 is made up of 16 amino acids. The CDR3, as DNA: TGTGCCAGCAGTTCCCCGACTAGCGGGAGGGCAGATACGCAGTATTTT. Its translation: CASSSPTSGRADTQYF.

This clonotype occurred a few times. The chain employs TRBV4-1 and TRBJ2-1; TRBD1 matches 8 bases. J gave up 7 bases and V 4 bases, and 12 bases lay outside the gene matches. The germline V gene encodes CDR1 MGHRA and CDR2 YSYEKL. This CDR3 is 16 amino acids long. CDR3 nucleotide sequence: TGCGCCAGCAGCCGGACAGACAGGGGAAATCAGAATGAGCAGTTCTTC. It codes for CASSRTDRGNQNEQFF.

This clonotype was detected many times. This chain joins TRBV11-2 and TRBJ2-2; the D call may be TRBD1 or TRBD2 (5 bases each). The V gene's germline CDR1 is SGHAT and CDR2 FQNNGV. This CDR3 region has 13 residues. V dropped 2 bases and J dropped 8 bases, with 9 bases sitting between them. The CDR3 region is CASSLRGRGELFF. The CDR3 nucleotides read TGTGCCAGCAGCTTAAGGGGACGTGGGGAGCTGTTTTTT.

This clonotype was counted a few times. The V and J genes are TRBV5-1 and TRBJ2-1; TRBD1 is a possible D gene (5 bases). Germline loops: CDR1 SGHRS, CDR2 YFSETQ. The CDR3 is made up of 14 amino acids. The ends were cut back, 0 bases at V and 7 bases at J, with 11 bases in the middle. CDR3 bases: TGCGCCAGCAGCTTGGCAGGGCCCTTGAATGAGCAGTTCTTC. Protein sequence: CASSLAGPLNEQFF.

The chain employs TRBV5-1 and TRBJ2-5, with D possibly TRBD1 on 6 matching bases. The CDR3 extends over 15 amino acids. V shed 1 base and J shed 4 bases, with 14 bases lying between them. Germline lookup yields CDR1 SGHRS and CDR2 YFSETQ. CDR3 bases: TGCGCCAGCAGCTTGCCGACAGGCCAGGGAGAGACCCAGTACTTC. Residues: CASSLPTGQGETQYF.

This chain joins TRBV5-1 and TRBJ2-5; no firm D call. The V gene lost 0 bases and the J gene lost 2 bases, with 11 bases spanning the gap. The CDR3 runs to 15 residues. The germline V gene encodes CDR1 SGHRS and CDR2 YFSETQ. CDR3 sequence: CASSLAGQKQETQYF. CDR3 in DNA: TGCGCCAGCAGCTTGGCTGGGCAGAAACAAGAGACCCAGTACTTC.

This clonotype came up many times. The genes are TRBV5-1 and TRBJ2-3, with D possibly being TRBD1 (6 bases). Trimming stripped 0 bases from V and 0 bases from J, with 11 bases between. Germline CDR1 is SGHRS and CDR2 is YFSETQ. This CDR3 has 16 residues. The CDR3 loop reads CASSLDRVGSTDTQYF. CDR3 in DNA: TGCGCCAGCAGCTTGGACAGGGTGGGCAGCACAGATACGCAGTATTTT.